This TCR beta chain was recovered during a study of cytomegalovirus exposure and HLA in healthy donors. The study ran its PCR with 60 Vbeta and 13 Jbeta primers. Repertoires were generated with immunoSEQ multiplex PCR, while TCRdb's copy carries only in-frame clones and drops some. The table includes 150,000 to 200,000 clones, about 75% detected once. V trimming: 1 base; J trimming: 13 bases; junction bases outside the gene matches: 4. Germline V CDR1 and CDR2: SGHTA, FQGNSA. The CDR3 extends over 12 amino acids. This receptor was taken from a man aged 18-30 years in good health and CMV-seropositive. The chain recombines TRBV7-2 with TRBJ2-1, with 7 positions matching TRBD2. Sequencing was performed on PBMCs. CDR3 sequence: CASSLVSGGQFF. The CDR3 DNA is TGTGCCAGCAGCTTAGTCTCGGGAGGACAGTTCTTC. The full variable domain, in which reference TRBV7-2 and TRBJ2-1 provide the parts outside the CDR3, is GAGVSQSPSNKVTEKGKDVELRCDPISGHTALYWYRQSLGQGLEFLIYFQGNSAPDKSGLPSDRFSAERTGGSVSTLTIQRTQQEDSAVYLCASSLVSGGQFFGPGTRLTVL.